This is a list of T cell receptor beta chains from one sample in a study of a mutant IDH1 vaccine in newly diagnosed glioma. Method: immunoSEQ multiplex PCR; TCRdb's copy keeps in-frame clones and lacks some. The data contain fewer than 70,000 clones, about four fifths of them singletons. What these receptors recognize is not known. The sample in question was PBMCs, obtained from a glioma patient whose treatment included an IDH1 peptide vaccine. The receptors were gathered from a man aged 25 to 40 with glioma. Both conserved end residues are part of each CDR3. A D gene is named only where the DNA matches it firmly. Not all rows give a size; the values are once, few, many and, for expanded clones, a class.

j_call d_call clone_size v_call cdr3_aa cdr3_nt
TRBJ2-7 TRBD2 NA TRBV13 CASRPGLHYEQYF TGTGCCAGCAGACCGGGACTACACTACGAGCAGTACTTC
TRBJ2-1 TRBD2 few TRBV14 CASSQGRGGYNEQFF TGTGCCAGCAGCCAAGGGCGCGGGGGGTACAATGAGCAGTTCTTC
TRBJ2-7 TRBD1 NA TRBV30 CAWTGTGVSYEQYF TGTGCCTGGACCGGGACAGGGGTCTCCTACGAGCAGTACTTC
TRBJ2-1 NA once TRBV10-1 CASSESYLGAAYNEQFF TGCGCCAGCAGTGAGTCCTACTTAGGAGCGGCCTACAATGAGCAGTTCTTC
TRBJ1-5 NA NA TRBV7-2 CASSLGGLSNQPQHF TGTGCCAGCAGCTTAGGGGGCCTAAGCAATCAGCCCCAGCATTTT
TRBJ2-7 NA NA TRBV6-1 CASRRNLAGEQYF TGTGCCAGCAGGAGGAATCTAGCAGGGGAGCAGTACTTC
TRBJ1-2 TRBD1 NA TRBV7-9 CASSSRRDSASYGYTF TGTGCCAGCAGCTCGCGCAGGGACAGCGCTAGCTATGGCTACACCTTC
TRBJ2-3 NA NA TRBV2 CASLASQHYTQYF TGTGCCAGCCTAGCTTCCCAACACTATACGCAGTATTTT
TRBJ2-1 TRBD2 NA TRBV5-1 CASSPLAGGRDEQFF TGCGCCAGCAGCCCGCTAGCGGGGGGACGGGATGAGCAGTTCTTC
TRBJ2-7 TRBD2 once TRBV9 CASSVGGSHEQYF TGTGCCAGCAGCGTAGGCGGGAGCCACGAGCAGTACTTC
TRBJ2-2 NA NA TRBV10-3 CAISEQTSNTGELFF TGTGCCATCAGTGAACAGACCTCGAACACCGGGGAGCTGTTTTTT
TRBJ2-2 TRBD1 NA TRBV5-1 CASSLNPSGQGFTGELFF TGCGCCAGCAGCTTGAATCCTTCGGGACAGGGGTTCACCGGGGAGCTGTTTTTT
TRBJ2-7 NA once TRBV27 CASSLSGLSNEQYF TGTGCCAGCAGTCTGAGCGGACTGTCCAACGAGCAGTACTTC
TRBJ2-7 NA NA TRBV11-2 CASSRRQGGSAEQYF TGTGCCAGCAGCCGTCGGCAGGGAGGCTCAGCCGAGCAGTACTTC
TRBJ1-5 NA few TRBV5-6 CASSLGQAAMPQHF TGTGCCAGCAGCTTGGGACAGGCGGCAATGCCCCAGCATTTT
TRBJ2-7 NA NA TRBV30 CAWRKAGPYEQYF TGTGCCTGGAGAAAGGCCGGACCCTACGAGCAGTACTTC
TRBJ2-3 NA NA TRBV5-1 CASSAPTVVGDTQYF TGCGCCAGCAGCGCCCCGACAGTCGTGGGGGATACGCAGTATTTT
TRBJ1-1 NA NA TRBV5-1 CASSSGVSNTEAFF TGCGCCAGCAGCTCAGGGGTTTCGAACACTGAAGCTTTCTTT
TRBJ2-2 NA NA TRBV7-6 CASSLYQGSGGELFF TGTGCCAGCAGCCTTTATCAGGGGTCCGGCGGGGAGCTGTTTTTT
TRBJ1-1 NA NA TRBV7-3 CASSGQGIVTEAFF TGTGCCAGCAGCGGCCAGGGGATTGTCACTGAAGCTTTCTTT
TRBJ1-5 NA NA TRBV27 CASRGGPGASGNQPQHF TGTGCCAGCAGAGGCGGACCCGGGGCTTCGGGCAATCAGCCCCAGCATTTT
TRBJ1-5 NA NA TRBV13 CASSSRESGQPQHF TGTGCCAGCAGCTCCAGGGAATCAGGACAACCCCAGCATTTT
TRBJ2-7 NA NA TRBV4-1 CASSQDFRGRNEQYF TGCGCCAGCAGCCAAGATTTCCGCGGGCGGAACGAGCAGTACTTC
TRBJ2-7 NA NA TRBV5-4 CASSAQNEQYF TGTGCCAGCAGCGCACAGAACGAGCAGTACTTC
TRBJ2-1 TRBD2 once TRBV5-1 CASSLFSGAYNEQFF TGCGCCAGCAGCTTGTTTAGCGGGGCCTACAATGAGCAGTTCTTC
TRBJ1-6 NA NA TRBV9 CASSDSNLANSPLHF TGTGCCAGCAGCGATAGTAATCTGGCTAATTCACCCCTCCACTTT
TRBJ2-7 TRBD1 once TRBV6-5 CASSPGQALEQYF TGTGCCAGCAGTCCGGGACAGGCCCTCGAGCAGTACTTC